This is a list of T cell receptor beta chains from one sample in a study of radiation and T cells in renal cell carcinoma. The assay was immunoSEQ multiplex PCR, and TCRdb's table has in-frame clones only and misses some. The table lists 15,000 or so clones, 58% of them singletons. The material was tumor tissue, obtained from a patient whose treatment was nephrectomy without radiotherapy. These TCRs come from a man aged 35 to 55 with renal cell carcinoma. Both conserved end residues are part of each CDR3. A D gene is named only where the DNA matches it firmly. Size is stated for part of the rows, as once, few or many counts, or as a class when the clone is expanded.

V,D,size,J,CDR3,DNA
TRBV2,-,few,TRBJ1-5,CASTDLRAQHF,TGTGCCAGCACCGACCTGCGGGCCCAGCATTTT
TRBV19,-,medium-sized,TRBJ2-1,CASSKGSEIYNEQFF,TGTGCCAGTAGTAAGGGTTCCGAAATCTACAATGAGCAGTTCTTC
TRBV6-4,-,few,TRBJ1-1,CASRDQGEMNTEAFF,TGTGCCAGCAGGGATCAAGGTGAGATGAACACTGAAGCTTTCTTT
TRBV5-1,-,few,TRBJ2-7,CASSLALGGSPNYEQYF,TGCGCCAGCAGCTTGGCCCTTGGGGGAAGTCCTAACTACGAGCAGTACTTC
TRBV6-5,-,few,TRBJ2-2,CASRTAGELFF,TGTGCCAGCAGGACCGCCGGGGAGCTGTTTTTT
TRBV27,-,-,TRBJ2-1,CASSFESLVMNEQFF,TGTGCCAGCAGTTTTGAATCCCTAGTCATGAATGAGCAGTTCTTC
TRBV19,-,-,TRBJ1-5,CASSTLGAGNQPQHF,TGTGCCAGTAGTACTTTAGGGGCGGGCAATCAGCCCCAGCATTTT
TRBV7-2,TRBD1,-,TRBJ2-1,CASSRMGQEQFF,TGTGCCAGCAGCAGAATGGGACAGGAGCAGTTCTTC
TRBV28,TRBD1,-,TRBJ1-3,CASSSRGSGNTIYF,TGTGCCAGCAGTAGCAGGGGGTCTGGAAACACCATATATTTT
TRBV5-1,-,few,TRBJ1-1,CASSLEGTRGAFF,TGCGCCAGCAGCTTGGAAGGGACGAGGGGAGCTTTCTTT
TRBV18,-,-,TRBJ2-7,CASSTGQGEQYF,TGTGCCAGCTCCACCGGTCAGGGCGAGCAGTACTTC
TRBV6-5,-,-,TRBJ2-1,CASSSNRAYEQFF,TGTGCCAGCAGTTCGAACAGGGCCTATGAGCAGTTCTTC
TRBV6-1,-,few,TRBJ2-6,CASKLGAGANVLTF,TGTGCCAGCAAGTTAGGGGCCGGGGCCAACGTCCTGACTTTC